These 20 T cell receptor beta chains were all obtained from the same sample, sequenced in a study of T cells in Graves' hyperthyroidism and ophthalmopathy. Template material for amplifying TCR beta CDR3 regions consisted of RNA transcripts. HTBI primers drove first-round RT-PCR of the TCR CDR3. TCRdb itself ran the multiplex PCR reads through MiXCR, one entry per CDR3 protein. Here the sample spans approximately 690,000 distinct CDR3 sequences, around 20% being singletons. Sequencing was carried out using blood. The receptors here all came from a man under 40 with Graves' ophthalmopathy.

There are many counts of this clonotype. V gene TRBV27 combines with J gene TRBJ2-5, with D tentatively TRBD2 (6 bases). From germline, CDR1 is MNHEY and CDR2 SMNVEV (reference sequence). The CDR3 runs 17 residues. The ends were cut back, 0 bases at V and 5 bases at J, with 19 bases in the middle. In nucleotides, the CDR3 is TGTGCCAGCAGTTTATCGATGGGGCGTAGCGGTGGGGAGACCCAGTACTTC. It is translated as CASSLSMGRSGGETQYF.

This clonotype was seen only a few times. The gene calls are TRBV19 and TRBJ1-5, with unresolved D. The V and J ends lost 6 bases and 7 bases respectively, with 10 bases between them. This CDR3 region has 12 residues. Germline V gives CDR1 LNHDA, CDR2 SQIVND (reference sequence). CDR3 in amino acids: CASRAGSQPQHF. Written as DNA, the CDR3 is TGTGCCAGTAGGGCGGGATCGCAGCCCCAGCATTTT.

The genes are TRBV9 and TRBJ2-5; maybe TRBD2 (6 bases). Per the germline V gene, CDR1 is SGDLS and CDR2 is YYNGEE. The CDR3 spans 14 residues. V shed 0 bases and J shed 2 bases, with 8 bases lying between them. In DNA, the CDR3 is TGTGCCAGCAGCGTAGAGGCGGGACAAGAGACCCAGTACTTC. It translates to CASSVEAGQETQYF.

The rearrangement joins TRBV19 to TRBJ1-5; D is unresolved. The germline CDR1 and CDR2 sequences are LNHDA and SQIVND (reference sequence). With 3 bases removed from V and 3 bases from J, the gap between germline ends came to 9 bases. The CDR3 spans 14 residues. CDR3 protein: CASSIWGNNQPQHF. CDR3 nucleotide sequence: TGTGCCAGTAGTATTTGGGGTAACAATCAGCCCCAGCATTTT. The whole variable domain, filled in from reference TRBV19 and TRBJ1-5, reads DGGITQSPKYLFRKEGQNVTLSCEQNLNHDAMYWYRQDPGQGLRLIYYSQIVNDFQKGDIAEGYSVSREKKESFPLTVTSAQKNPTAFYLCASSIWGNNQPQHFGDGTRLSIL.

The chain employs TRBV9 and TRBJ2-2; D is possibly TRBD1 or TRBD2 (5 bases each). Between the trimmed V and J ends, which lost 0 bases and 6 bases, there was a span of 12 bases. The V gene's germline CDR1 is SGDLS and CDR2 YYNGEE. The CDR3 runs 15 residues. The CDR3 DNA reads TGTGCCAGCAGCGTAGGAGAGGGGTGGCCCGGGGAGCTGTTTTTT. Encoded protein: CASSVGEGWPGELFF.

The chain recombines TRBV5-4 with TRBJ1-2, with D possibly TRBD1 on 6 matching bases. CDR1 and CDR2 from the germline V gene are SGHNT and YYREEE (reference sequence). This CDR3 is 15 amino acids long. Trimming took 0 bases from V and 2 from J, leaving 11 bases between them. The CDR3 region has the DNA TGTGCCAGCAGCTTGGCGGGGGACAAGAACTATGGCTACACCTTC. This sequence encodes CASSLAGDKNYGYTF.

The gene calls are TRBV5-1 and TRBJ2-3; D could derive from TRBD1 or TRBD2 (6 bases each). From germline, CDR1 is SGHRS and CDR2 YFSETQ. The CDR3 runs 15 residues. V was clipped by 3 bases and J by 0 bases, with 11 bases between them. The CDR3 region is CASSWRGGSTDTQYF. The CDR3 coding sequence is TGCGCCAGCAGCTGGAGAGGGGGGAGCACAGATACGCAGTATTTT.

This chain connects TRBV28 to TRBJ2-1, with D tentatively TRBD2 (6 bases). Trimming removed 4 bases from V and 6 bases from J, with 16 bases in between. The CDR3 runs 15 residues. Germline loops: CDR1 MDHEN, CDR2 SYDVKM. The CDR3 DNA reads TGTGCCAGCAGTTCCCCCGGGAGTGGCGGCAATGAGCAGTTCTTC. It encodes CASSSPGSGGNEQFF.

This chain links TRBV27 with TRBJ2-1, with D possibly being TRBD1 or TRBD2 (5 bases each). V was clipped by 6 bases and J by 9 bases, with 18 bases between them. This CDR3 contains 14 residues. Germline V lookup: CDR1 MNHEY, CDR2 SMNVEV (reference sequence). CDR3 region: CASRKRTVGTEQFF. CDR3 sequence (DNA): TGTGCCAGCAGGAAGAGAACAGTTGGGACTGAGCAGTTCTTC.

The chain carries TRBV7-8 and TRBJ2-1; 7 nucleotides align to TRBD1. CDR1 is SGHVS and CDR2 is FQNEAQ in the germline V gene. This CDR3 contains 19 residues. J gave up 2 bases and V 3 bases, and 16 bases lay outside the gene matches. The chain's CDR3 is CASSFPKQGTSPTYNEQFF. The CDR3 nucleotides are TGTGCCAGCAGCTTCCCAAAACAGGGGACAAGTCCTACCTACAATGAGCAGTTCTTC.

This clonotype was found many times. This rearrangement joins TRBV5-1 to TRBJ1-5, with D hard to call. Germline V lookup: CDR1 SGHRS, CDR2 YFSETQ. The germline V and J ends were trimmed by 4 bases and 5 bases, with 10 bases remaining between them. The CDR3 sequence is 13 residues long. Here the CDR3 DNA reads TGCGCCAGCAGCAAAGGCCTCGATCAGCCCCAGCATTTT. The encoded protein is CASSKGLDQPQHF.

This clonotype has a handful of counts. J is TRBJ2-5 and V is TRBV6-2 or TRBV6-3, with TRBD2 matching over 13 bases. The ends lost 5 bases at V and 6 bases at J; junction bases unmatched: 6. The CDR3 has 15 residues. Germline V gene data show CDR1 as MNHEY and CDR2 as SVGEGT. The CDR3 protein is CASSPRTSGRQTQYF. The CDR3 bases are TGTGCCAGCAGTCCTAGGACTAGCGGGAGACAGACCCAGTACTTC.

This clonotype has only a few counts. The chain couples TRBV20-1 to TRBJ2-3; 9 nucleotides line up with TRBD2. The CDR3 runs 19 residues. Trimming took 3 bases from V and 0 from J; bases not matched to a gene: 16. Germline lookup yields CDR1 DFQATT and CDR2 SNEGSKA (reference sequence). The CDR3 DNA reads as TGCAGTGCTAGGATAGGACTAGCGAGAGGGAGTTCTAGCACAGATACGCAGTATTTT. Translating gives CSARIGLARGSSSTDTQYF.

The J gene is TRBJ2-1, the V gene TRBV19; no reliable D call. This CDR3 spans 10 amino acids. CDR1 is LNHDA and CDR2 is SQIVND in the germline V gene (reference sequence). Trimming stripped 8 bases from V and 9 bases from J, with 8 bases between. The CDR3 sequence is CASGVAEQFF. The CDR3 coding sequence is TGTGCCAGTGGGGTGGCTGAGCAGTTCTTC.

Points on this clonotype: Sequence at one end of the junction differs from germline and may be a read error. The CDR3 here is CASSQQVAGLTLGEQFF. The CDR3 DNA follows: TGCGCCAGCAGCCAACAAGTGGCAGGACTGACATTGGGTGAGCAGTTCTTC. The chain links TRBV28 to TRBJ2-1; TRBD2 is a possible D gene (5 bases). Germline values: CDR1 MDHEN, CDR2 SYDVKM. The CDR3 spans 17 residues.

This clonotype was counted many times. The V and J genes are TRBV11-1 and TRBJ2-7; 9 nucleotides agree with TRBD1. Unmatched junction bases numbered 13, after V lost 5 bases and J lost 5 bases. Germline values: CDR1 SGHAT, CDR2 FQDESV (reference sequence). This CDR3 has 16 amino acids. CDR3 DNA: TGTGCCAGCAGCACTACGACAGGGGGTTTCGGGGACGAGCAGTACTTC. Amino acid sequence: CASSTTTGGFGDEQYF. Based on the CDR3 plus reference TRBV11-1 and TRBJ2-7, the full variable domain is EAEVAQSPRYKITEKSQAVAFWCDPISGHATLYWYRQILGQGPELLVQFQDESVVDDSQLPKDRFSAERLKGVDSTLKIQPAELGDSAMYLCASSTTTGGFGDEQYFGPGTRLTVT.

The chain couples TRBV5-1 to TRBJ1-3; D unresolved. Trimming shortened V by 0 bases and J by 0 bases, and 10 bases separated the two germline ends. The CDR3 totals 16 residues. CDR1 and CDR2 (germline): SGHRS, YFSETQ. Here the CDR3 reads CASSLEPGSSGNTIYF. For the CDR3, the DNA is TGCGCCAGCAGCTTGGAACCGGGGAGCTCTGGAAACACCATATATTTT.

This clonotype has a count of ten or more. The genes are TRBV18 and TRBJ1-5; no clear D gene. Trimming removed 2 bases from V and 5 bases from J, with 7 bases in between. Germline CDR1 reads KGHSH; CDR2 reads LQKENI. The CDR3 length is 13 residues. The CDR3 loop is CASSPSQDQPQHF. CDR3 nucleotides: TGTGCCAGCTCACCATCCCAGGATCAGCCCCAGCATTTT. The full variable domain, with the rest looked up from reference TRBV18 and TRBJ1-5, is NAGVMQNPRHLVRRRGQEARLRCSPMKGHSHVYWYRQLPEEGLKFMVYLQKENIIDESGMPKERFSAEFPKEGPSILRIQQVVRGDSAAYFCASSPSQDQPQHFGDGTRLSIL.

This clonotype was seen a few times. The gene calls are TRBV30 and TRBJ2-7; no clear D. The V and J ends lost 5 bases and 6 bases respectively, with 14 bases between them. This CDR3 region has 12 residues. Per the germline V gene, CDR1 is GTSNPN and CDR2 is SVGIG (reference sequence). The CDR3 loop is CAWATLIGEQYF. CDR3 coding DNA: TGTGCCTGGGCTACTCTGATCGGCGAGCAGTACTTC.

At least ten counts were recorded for this clonotype. This chain uses TRBV6-1 with TRBJ2-7; possibly TRBD2 for D (6 bases). Germline-derived CDR1 and CDR2 are MNHNS and SASEGT. The length of the CDR3 is 15 residues. V was cut by 7 bases and J by 6 bases, with 22 bases left in between. The CDR3 reads CASTLPGRGLPEQYF. In DNA, the CDR3 is TGTGCCAGCACACTTCCCGGGAGAGGCCTCCCCGAGCAGTACTTC.